Here is one T cell receptor beta chain with its context. The antigen it binds to is not known. Base qualities are not recorded, but no much larger clone differs from it by a single base. From each donor, a single peripheral blood sample of approximately 0.11 L on average was drawn into heparinised tubes. A BD FACSAria II and a panel including CD45RO, CCR7, CD25, CD127, CD95 and CD27 were used to sort naive, central memory, regulatory and stem cell-like memory CD4+ T cells. All sorted populations exceeded 95% purity. Right away, PBMCs were isolated by Lymphoprep density gradient centrifugation and were stained directly, with no culture step. To minimize batch effects, samples were stained and sorted in pairs, one healthy donor with one patient per experiment. The entire isolated RNA was reverse transcribed using the High Capacity cDNA Reverse Transcription Kit, and thus expressed TCRB transcripts were sequenced. Deep immunoSEQ sequencing was applied to naive, central memory and regulatory T cell samples, giving an average of about 3.4 million total reads per sample. Sorted cells were lysed in RLT buffer, and RNA was extracted using DNase-treated RNeasy Micro or Mini kits according to cell number. Each cell subset was processed on its own to prevent cross-contamination, while patient and healthy donor samples were processed together. The immunoSEQ multiplex PCR was used to amplify TCRB sequences from cDNA, generating 87-bp fragments that spanned the CDR3 region. The amplicons were sequenced using the Illumina HiSeq platform. The authors' pipeline ran thus. Synthetic template baselines were used to correct PCR bias computationally, reads within Hamming distance 2 were collapsed together, and singletons that could not be merged were discarded. Reads were aligned against IMGT so that V, D and J genes, CDR3 length and insertions or deletions at six rearrangement sites could be assigned. Within each subset, clonotype counts were normalized to the number of sorted cells before true diversity and Gini coefficients were calculated with the tcR R package. The overlap coefficient, calculated on TCRB nucleotide sequences, was used to measure repertoire sharing. As a proxy for the pre-selection repertoire, out-of-frame TCRB sequences from naive cells were analyzed. As stored in TCRdb, this immuneACCESS dataset retains in-frame rearrangements with V and J assigned. A fraction of the clones does not appear; measured against another copy, unresolved V genes explain less than half of the discrepancy, and the remainder lacks a known reason. For V, J and clone size, that table is used; D and trimming come from the DNA. The table for this sample lists hundreds of thousands of clones; over 9.5% of them were counted only once. Under 0.02% of the sample belongs to the ten largest clones.

V is trimmed back by 6 bases and J by 3 bases, and the junction contains 14 bases that no gene match accounts for. According to the germline V gene, CDR1 reads KGHSH and CDR2 reads LQKENI. The CDR3 holds 17 amino acids from the cysteine to the phenylalanine. The only DNA kept is the CDR3, 51 bases in frame from the first base. This entry belongs to a study of beta chain features in type 1 diabetes (dated by TCRdb to 2016 to 2018). With respect to the entire study: Mean age, gender distribution, total cell number and subset yield did not differ between patients and healthy donors. A total of some 100,000,000 sorted cells were examined across all samples, and the number of cells per subset was strongly correlated with RNA yield. The study compared TCRB repertoires of sorted circulating CD4+ T cell subsets between recently diagnosed type 1 diabetes patients and matched healthy donors. Naive and central memory subsets were obtained from all 30 or so donors, but regulatory and stem cell-like memory subsets were isolated from only 8 patients and roughly 8 healthy donors. What the study reported, not specific to this receptor: Because small numbers of individuals were included in the HLA sub-analyses, any influence of HLA type on TCRB rearrangement was left unresolved. Patients with type 1 diabetes made fewer insertions and deleted more nucleotides at VDJ recombination sites, implying thymic rearrangement abnormalities. Because cDNA was sequenced instead of genomic DNA, highly expressing activated cells could be over-represented, though the groups showed no difference in activation or CD3 levels. Naive, central memory and regulatory TCRB repertoires appeared to be more alike among patients than among healthy donors. PCR may preferentially amplify shorter templates, but because patient and control samples were amplified and corrected together, any resulting skew would affect both groups equally. Type 1 diabetes patients showed a moderate but significant shortening of TCRB CDR3 length in all four CD4+ subsets.

What was sequenced was naive CD4+ T cells from blood. This specimen's cell subset or site label, per the study, means: true naive CD4+ T cells. This chain joins TRBV18 to TRBJ1-5; TRBD1 fits 7 bases in the junction. The sequence was obtained from a man between 18 and 29 years old in good health. The sequenced DNA is TGTGCCAGCTCCCGAAATTCCCCGGGACAGCTCAATCAGCCCCAGCATTTT. Its protein is CASSRNSPGQLNQPQHF.